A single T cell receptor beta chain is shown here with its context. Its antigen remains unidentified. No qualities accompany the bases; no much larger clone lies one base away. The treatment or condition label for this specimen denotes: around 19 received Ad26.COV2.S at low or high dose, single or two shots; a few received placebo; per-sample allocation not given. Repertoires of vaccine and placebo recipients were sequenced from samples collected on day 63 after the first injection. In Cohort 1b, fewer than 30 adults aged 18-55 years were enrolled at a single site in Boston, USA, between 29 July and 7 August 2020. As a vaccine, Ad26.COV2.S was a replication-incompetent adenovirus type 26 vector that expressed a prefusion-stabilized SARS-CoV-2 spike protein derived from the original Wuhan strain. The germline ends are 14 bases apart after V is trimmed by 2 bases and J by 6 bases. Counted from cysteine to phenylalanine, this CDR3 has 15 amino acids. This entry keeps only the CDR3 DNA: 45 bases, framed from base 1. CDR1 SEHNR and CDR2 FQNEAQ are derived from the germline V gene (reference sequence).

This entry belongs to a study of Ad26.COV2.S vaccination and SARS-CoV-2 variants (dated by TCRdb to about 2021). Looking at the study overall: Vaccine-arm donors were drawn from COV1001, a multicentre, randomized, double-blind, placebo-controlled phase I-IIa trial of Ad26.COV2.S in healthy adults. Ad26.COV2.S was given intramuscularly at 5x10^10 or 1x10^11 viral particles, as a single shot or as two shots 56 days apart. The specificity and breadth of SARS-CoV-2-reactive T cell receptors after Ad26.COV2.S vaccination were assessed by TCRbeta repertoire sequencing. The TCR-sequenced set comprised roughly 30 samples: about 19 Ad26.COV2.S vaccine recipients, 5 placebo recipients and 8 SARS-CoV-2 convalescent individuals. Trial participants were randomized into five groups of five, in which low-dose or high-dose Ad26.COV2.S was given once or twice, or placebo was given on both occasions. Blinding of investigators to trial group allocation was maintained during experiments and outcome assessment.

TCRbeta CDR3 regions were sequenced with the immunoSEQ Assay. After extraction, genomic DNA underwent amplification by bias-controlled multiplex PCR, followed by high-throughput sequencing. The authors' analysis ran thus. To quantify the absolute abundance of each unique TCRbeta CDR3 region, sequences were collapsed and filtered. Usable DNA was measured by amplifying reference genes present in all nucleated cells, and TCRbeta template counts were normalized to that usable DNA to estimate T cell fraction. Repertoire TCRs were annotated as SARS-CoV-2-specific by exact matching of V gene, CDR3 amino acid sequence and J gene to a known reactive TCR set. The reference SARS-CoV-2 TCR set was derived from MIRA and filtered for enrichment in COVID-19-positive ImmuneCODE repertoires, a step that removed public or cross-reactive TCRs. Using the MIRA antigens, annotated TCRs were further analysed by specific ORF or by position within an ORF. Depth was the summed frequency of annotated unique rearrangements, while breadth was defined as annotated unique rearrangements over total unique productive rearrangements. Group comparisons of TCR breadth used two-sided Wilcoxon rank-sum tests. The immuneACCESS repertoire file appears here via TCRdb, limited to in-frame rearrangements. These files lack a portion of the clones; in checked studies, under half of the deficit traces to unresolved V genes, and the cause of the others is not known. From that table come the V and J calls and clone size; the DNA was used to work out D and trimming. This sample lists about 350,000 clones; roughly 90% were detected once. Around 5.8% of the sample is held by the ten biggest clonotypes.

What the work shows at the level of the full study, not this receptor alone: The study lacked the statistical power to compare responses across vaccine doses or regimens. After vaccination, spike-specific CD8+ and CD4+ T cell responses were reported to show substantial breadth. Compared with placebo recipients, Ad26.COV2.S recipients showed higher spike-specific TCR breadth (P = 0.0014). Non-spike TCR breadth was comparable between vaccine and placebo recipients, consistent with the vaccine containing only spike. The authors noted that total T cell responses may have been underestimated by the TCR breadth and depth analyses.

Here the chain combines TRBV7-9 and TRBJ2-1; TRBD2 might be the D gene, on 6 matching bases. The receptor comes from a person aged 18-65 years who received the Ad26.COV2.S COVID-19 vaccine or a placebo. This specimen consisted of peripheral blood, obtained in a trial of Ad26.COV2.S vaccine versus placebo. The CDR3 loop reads CASSLPGLLGNEQFF. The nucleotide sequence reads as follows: TGTGCCAGCAGCTTACCCGGACTACTCGGCAATGAGCAGTTCTTC.